The entry below gives a single T cell receptor beta chain sequence along with its context. The antigen is undetermined. This table comes from immunoSEQ multiplex PCR, and its TCRdb copy is limited to in-frame clones, with some not included. Of over 95,000 clones in the sample, roughly 87% were seen once. This record belongs to a study of T cell responses to AZD1222 COVID-19 vaccine. Study-wide findings and caveats: Nearly half of unique spike-specific TCRs reportedly avoided B.1.351 and B.1.1.7 mutated regions. Clonal diversity was possibly underestimated; the donors were predominantly white British and more often female.

The origin of this receptor is an adult in good health. The input for sequencing was peripheral blood, taken on day 0 of AZD1222 vaccination.

CDR3 sequence: CASSLESLYEAFF. The CDR3 DNA sequence: TGTGCCAGCAGCTTAGAGTCCTTGTATGAAGCTTTCTTT. The chain is built from TRBV7-2 and TRBJ1-1; D is undetermined. Trimming took off 1 base at V and 7 bases at J, with 10 bases between the two ends. The CDR3 extends over 13 amino acids. The V gene's germline CDR1 is SGHTA and CDR2 FQGNSA.